These 9 T cell receptor beta chains were all obtained from the same sample, sequenced in a study of T cells in Graves' hyperthyroidism and ophthalmopathy. What was amplified from RNA transcripts were TCR beta CDR3 regions. The HTBI primer set served for first-round RT-PCR of the TCR CDR3. TCRdb passed the multiplex PCR reads through MiXCR, listing each CDR3 protein once. Here the sample spans 400,000 or so distinct CDR3 sequences, roughly 15% being singletons. The sample consisted of blood. Receptors were obtained from a woman in her sixties or seventies with Graves' ophthalmopathy.

A few counts support this clonotype. This chain connects TRBV5-1 to TRBJ2-3, with 7 positions matching TRBD2. The CDR3 sequence is 18 residues long. V shed 4 bases, J shed 0 bases, and the junction held 14 bases outside the gene matches. Per the germline V gene, CDR1 is SGHRS and CDR2 is YFSETQ. CDR3 coding DNA: TGCGCCAGCAGCCCCTTCCAGATAGCGGGTGGTAGCACAGATACGCAGTATTTT. Translating gives CASSPFQIAGGSTDTQYF.

The V gene is TRBV12-3 or TRBV12-4, the J gene TRBJ2-3; 12 nucleotides align to TRBD1. J lost 6 bases, V lost 5 bases, and 6 bases had no gene match. The length of the CDR3 is 15 residues. The CDR3 protein is CASSRGTGGRDTQYF. CDR3 DNA sequence: TGTGCCAGCAGTCGCGGGACAGGGGGCCGCGATACGCAGTATTTT.

The rearrangement uses TRBV30 and TRBJ2-1, with a tentative D call TRBD2 (7 bases). V shed 2 bases and J shed 6 bases, with 17 bases lying between them. The CDR3 totals 15 residues. Germline CDR1 reads GTSNPN; CDR2 reads SVGIG (reference sequence). Written as DNA, the CDR3 is TGTGCCTGGAGTCCCGGCGGGGGCTTTCGCAATGAGCAGTTCTTC. This gives the protein CAWSPGGGFRNEQFF.

The chain links TRBV4-1 to TRBJ1-5; perhaps TRBD1 as D (5 bases). The V gene lost 0 bases and the J gene lost 3 bases, with 9 bases spanning the gap. There are 15 residues in the CDR3. Germline CDR1 is MGHRA and CDR2 is YSYEKL. The CDR3 sequence is CASSQDVGPNQPQHF. The DNA of the CDR3 is TGCGCCAGCAGCCAAGATGTGGGGCCCAATCAGCCCCAGCATTTT.

This clonotype was found many times. V is TRBV30 and J is TRBJ2-7, with 7 bases identical to TRBD2. Trimming cost V 0 bases and J 2 bases; bases outside gene matches: 1. This CDR3 is 13 amino acids long. CDR1 and CDR2 (germline): GTSNPN, SVGIG (reference sequence). The DNA for the CDR3 is TGTGCCTGGAGTGTGGGAGGGCCCTACGAGCAGTACTTC. This translates into CAWSVGGPYEQYF. The variable domain in full, completed from reference TRBV30 and TRBJ2-7, reads SQTIHQWPATLVQPVGSPLSLECTVEGTSNPNLYWYRQAAGRGLQLLFYSVGIGQISSEVPQNLSASRPQDRQFILSSKKLLLSDSGFYLCAWSVGGPYEQYFGPGTRLTVT.

This clonotype was recorded many times. V is TRBV28 and J is TRBJ1-1; D possibly corresponds to TRBD1 (6 bases). The germline V gene has CDR1 MDHEN and CDR2 SYDVKM. This CDR3 comprises 15 residues. V was trimmed by 5 bases and J by 10 bases, leaving 23 bases between them. The CDR3 nucleotides are TGTGCCAGCAGTCCACCAGGACAGATTGGACGAAGAGCTTTCTTT. Translated, it gives CASSPPGQIGRRAFF.

This clonotype occurred many times. This chain uses TRBV11-2 with TRBJ2-5; 8 bases match TRBD2. Germline CDR1 SGHAT, CDR2 FQNNGV. CDR3 length: 17 residues. Losses at the gene ends were 7 bases for V and 1 base for J; bases not matched to a gene: 14. The CDR3 loop reads CASTPGGLAGLQETQYF. The DNA of the CDR3 is TGTGCCAGCACCCCCGGGGGGCTAGCGGGCCTCCAAGAGACCCAGTACTTC.

At least ten counts were recorded for this clonotype. The gene calls are TRBV2 and TRBJ2-3, with TRBD2 matching 11 bases. With V trimmed by 10 bases and J by 2 bases, 14 bases remained unmatched. This CDR3 has 17 amino acids. CDR1 is SNHLY, CDR2 FYNNEI, per germline. In nucleotides, the CDR3 is TGTGCCATCCACGGGACTAGCGGAAGAGGGGTCACAGATACGCAGTATTTT. Amino acids: CAIHGTSGRGVTDTQYF. Full variable domain (remainder filled in from reference TRBV2 and TRBJ2-3): EPEVTQTPSHQVTQMGQEVILRCVPISNHLYFYWYRQILGQKVEFLVSFYNNEISEKSEIFDDQFSVERPDGSNFTLKIRSTKLEDSAMYFCAIHGTSGRGVTDTQYFGPGTRLTVL.

This clonotype was counted between two and nine times. The gene calls are TRBV4-1 and TRBJ1-1; 10 nucleotides align to TRBD1. Trimming removed 7 bases from V and 4 bases from J; junction bases left unmatched: 6. From germline, CDR1 is MGHRA and CDR2 YSYEKL. The CDR3 totals 14 residues. The DNA of the CDR3 is TGCGCCAGCAAGAGGGACAGGGGCGGCACTGAAGCTTTCTTT. Encoded protein: CASKRDRGGTEAFF.